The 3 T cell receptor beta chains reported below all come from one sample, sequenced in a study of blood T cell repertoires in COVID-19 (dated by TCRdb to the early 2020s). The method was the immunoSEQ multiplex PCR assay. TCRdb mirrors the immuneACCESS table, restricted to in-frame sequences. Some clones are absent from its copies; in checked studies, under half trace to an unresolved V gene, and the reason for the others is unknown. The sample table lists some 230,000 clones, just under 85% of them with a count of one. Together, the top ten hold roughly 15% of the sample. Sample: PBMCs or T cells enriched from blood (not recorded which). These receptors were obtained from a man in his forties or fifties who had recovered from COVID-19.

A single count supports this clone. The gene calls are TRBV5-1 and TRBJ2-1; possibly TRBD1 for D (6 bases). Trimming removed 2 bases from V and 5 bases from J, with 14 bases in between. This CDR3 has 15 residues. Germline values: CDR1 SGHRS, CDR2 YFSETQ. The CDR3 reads CASSLSQGIHNEQFF. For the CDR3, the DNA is TGCGCCAGCAGCTTAAGTCAGGGGATCCACAATGAGCAGTTCTTC. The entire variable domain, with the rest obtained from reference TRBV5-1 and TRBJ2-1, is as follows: KAGVTQTPRYLIKTRGQQVTLSCSPISGHRSVSWYQQTPGQGLQFLFEYFSETQRNKGNFPGRFSGRQFSNSRSEMNVSTLELGDSALYLCASSLSQGIHNEQFFGPGTRLTVL.

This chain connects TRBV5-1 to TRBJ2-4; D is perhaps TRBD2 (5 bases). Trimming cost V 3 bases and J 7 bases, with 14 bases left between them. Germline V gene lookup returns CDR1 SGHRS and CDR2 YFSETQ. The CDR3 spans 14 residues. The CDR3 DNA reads TGCGCCAGCAGCTCGGACGGGTCGGGGAACATTCAGTACTTC. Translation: CASSSDGSGNIQYF.

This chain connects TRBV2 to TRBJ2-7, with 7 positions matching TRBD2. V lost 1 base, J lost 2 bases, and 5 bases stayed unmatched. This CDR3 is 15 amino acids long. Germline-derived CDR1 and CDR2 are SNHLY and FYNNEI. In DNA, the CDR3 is TGTGCCAGCAGTGAAGGGGGGGGTCGCACCTACGAGCAGTACTTC. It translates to CASSEGGGRTYEQYF.